This TCR beta chain was observed in a study of naive and memory T cell subsets. Treatment: skin biopsy from PPD injection site in Mantoux-positive individual. The library had UMIs added by 3' ligation of an oligonucleotide to TCR cDNA. Individuals with a positive Mantoux test gave biopsies from PPD-injected skin. Study results and limitations: Tuberculin site TCR excess was interpreted as type IV hypersensitivity infiltration. Reportedly, tuberculin skin test sites gave far more TCRs than other biopsies.

The CDR3 has 15 amino acids. Losses at the gene ends were 3 bases for V and 3 bases for J; bases not matched to a gene: 8. This clonotype was detected ten times or more. No antigen is known for it. Amplification of ligated cDNA took four PCR rounds with SP2 and nested alpha and beta constant primers. TCRdb passed the UMI-ligation and nested PCR reads through MiXCR, listing each CDR3 protein once. Here the sample spans approximately 21,000 distinct CDR3 sequences, 6% being singletons. The chain carries TRBV12-3 or TRBV12-4 and TRBJ2-7; 7 nucleotides line up with TRBD1. This receptor was obtained from an adult in good health. The sequences come from skin, collected from a tuberculin skin test site. The CDR3 here is CASSFTPGQNYEQYF. CDR3 in DNA: TGTGCCAGCAGTTTTACCCCGGGACAGAACTACGAGCAGTACTTC.